The T cell receptor beta chain under discussion was sequenced for a study of blood T cell repertoires in COVID-19. Study overall: The United States, Italy and Spain supplied acute and convalescent COVID-19 samples.

Clones were read by immunoSEQ multiplex PCR, and TCRdb kept only the in-frame ones, dropping some. The sample has 300,000 to 500,000 clones; roughly 90% are singletons. CDR1 and CDR2 (germline): LGHDT, YNNKEL (reference sequence). The CDR3 has 15 residues. The V gene lost 2 bases and the J gene lost 14 bases, with 23 bases spanning the gap. This clone occurred once. This chain connects TRBV3-1 (or the pseudogene TRBV3-2) to TRBJ2-3; tentatively, D is TRBD2 (5 bases). Source material: PBMCs or T cells enriched from blood (not recorded which). The origin of this receptor is a woman between 25 and 40 years old with acute COVID-19. This chain's CDR3 is CASSQSPLDSARGYF. The CDR3 DNA is TGTGCCAGCAGCCAATCCCCACTAGATAGCGCACGGGGGTATTTT.